This entry lists 26 T cell receptor beta chains sequenced from one sample in a study of cytomegalovirus exposure and HLA in healthy donors (dated by TCRdb to between 2016 and 2019). The library was made by the immunoSEQ multiplex PCR assay. For the multiplex PCR, a mixture combining 60 forward primers for TCR Vbeta segments and 13 reverse primers for TCR Jbeta segments was used. TCRdb took over this immuneACCESS table, retaining in-frame rearrangements with V and J assigned. Such tables are incomplete; in checked studies, under half of the missing clones stem from an unresolved V gene, and the remainder is unexplained. This sample is represented by 100,000 to 150,000 clones; 75% to 85% of them were singletons. 8.8% of the sample rests with the top ten. Sequencing input: PBMCs. Receptor source: a female donor in good health and CMV-seropositive.

The chain has TRBV5-8 and TRBJ1-6; D uncertain. The CDR3 is made up of 11 amino acids. CDR1 is SGHTS, CDR2 YDEGEE, per germline. Trimming took 7 bases from V and 10 from J, leaving 9 bases between them. In DNA form, the CDR3 reads TGTGCCAGCCGGGGAGGGTCACCCCTCCACTTT. The encoded protein is CASRGGSPLHF.

This chain uses TRBV7-9 with TRBJ1-4, with a possible D match to TRBD1 (5 bases). The CDR3 runs 14 residues. Per germline, CDR1 SEHNR and CDR2 FQNEAQ (reference sequence). V was clipped by 5 bases and J by 7 bases, with 14 bases between them. The CDR3 nucleotides read TGTGCCAGCAGCCCCACAGGCAGAACTGAAAAACTGTTTTTT. Residues: CASSPTGRTEKLFF.

The rearrangement uses TRBV12-5 and TRBJ2-3, with D unclear. Germline CDR1 LGHNT, CDR2 FRNRAP. With 7 bases removed from V and 0 bases from J, the gap between germline ends came to 14 bases. This CDR3 has 15 residues. In nucleotides, the CDR3 is TGTGCTAGTGCTCTACGGGTCATGAGCACAGATACGCAGTATTTT. Protein sequence: CASALRVMSTDTQYF.

The genes are TRBV2 and TRBJ1-1; 7 nucleotides match TRBD1. Germline V gene data show CDR1 as SNHLY and CDR2 as FYNNEI. This CDR3 comprises 16 residues. With V trimmed by 1 base and J by 0 bases, 5 bases remained unmatched. CDR3 sequence (DNA): TGTGCCAGCAGTGAAGTCCCACAGGGGATGAACACTGAAGCTTTCTTT. Amino acid sequence: CASSEVPQGMNTEAFF.

The chain couples TRBV7-3 to TRBJ1-2; 8 positions agree with TRBD1. With V trimmed by 5 bases and J by 4 bases, 9 bases remained unmatched. The CDR3 has 15 amino acids. Germline-derived CDR1 and CDR2 are SGHTA and FQGTGA. The CDR3 sequence is CASSPGGAVSYGYTF. CDR3 bases: TGTGCCAGCAGCCCAGGGGGCGCAGTCTCCTATGGCTACACCTTC.

This clone has a single count. The genes are TRBV29-1 and TRBJ2-1; D gene ambiguous. Germline loops: CDR1 SQVTM, CDR2 ANQGSEA. This CDR3 comprises 10 residues. V was trimmed by 7 bases and J by 5 bases, leaving 6 bases between them. DNA of the CDR3: TGCAGCGGTAGTAACAATGAGCAGTTCTTC. Translated, it gives CSGSNNEQFF.

The J gene is TRBJ1-1, the V gene TRBV20-1; TRBD1 agrees at 8 bases. This CDR3 comprises 11 residues. With V trimmed by 5 bases and J by 6 bases, 2 bases remained unmatched. The V gene's germline CDR1 is DFQATT and CDR2 SNEGSKA (reference sequence). In DNA form, the CDR3 reads TGCAGTGCTGAACAGGGGGCTGAAGCTTTCTTT. This codes for CSAEQGAEAFF.

The J gene is TRBJ1-1, the V gene TRBV6-1; no firm D call. Trimming cost V 6 bases and J 7 bases, with 18 bases left between them. Germline loops: CDR1 MNHNS, CDR2 SASEGT. The CDR3 contains 14 residues. The DNA for the CDR3 is TGTGCCAGCAGCCTATTCCGGGAGTTGAGTGAAGCTTTCTTT. It translates to CASSLFRELSEAFF.

CDR3 loop: CASSLSGGGNTIYF. The CDR3 nucleotides are TGCGCCAGCAGCTTATCAGGGGGTGGAAACACCATATATTTT. The rearrangement links TRBV5-1 to TRBJ1-3; TRBD1 aligns across 7 bases. Losses at the gene ends were 2 bases for V and 3 bases for J; bases not matched to a gene: 2. The CDR3 extends over 14 amino acids. Germline lookup yields CDR1 SGHRS and CDR2 YFSETQ.

This chain connects TRBV10-3 to TRBJ2-7; D perhaps matches TRBD1 (6 bases). The germline V gene encodes CDR1 ENHRY and CDR2 SYGVKD. The V end lost 4 bases, the J end lost 3 bases, and 16 bases lay between the germline ends. This CDR3 has 15 residues. This CDR3 reads CAISGTRQARYEQYF. For the CDR3, the DNA is TGTGCCATCAGTGGGACCAGACAGGCGCGCTACGAGCAGTACTTC.

This clone has a handful of counts. The CDR3 loop reads CASKRTGGNEKLFF. The CDR3 region has the DNA TGTGCCAGCAAAAGAACAGGGGGAAATGAAAAACTGTTTTTT. This sequence joins TRBV6-5 and TRBJ1-4; 8 bases fit TRBD1. This CDR3 contains 14 residues. With V trimmed by 7 bases and J by 5 bases, 6 bases remained unmatched. CDR1 and CDR2 from the germline V gene are MNHEY and SVGAGI.

V gene TRBV7-9 combines with J gene TRBJ1-3; possibly TRBD1 for D (5 bases). Trimming stripped 5 bases from V and 0 bases from J, with 11 bases between. This CDR3 region has 15 residues. Germline lookup yields CDR1 SEHNR and CDR2 FQNEAQ (reference sequence). The CDR3 nucleotides read TGTGCCAGCAGCCAGGGCCGCCTCTCTGGAAACACCATATATTTT. It codes for CASSQGRLSGNTIYF.

J is TRBJ2-1 and V is TRBV6-6, with 10 positions matching TRBD2. V was clipped by 8 bases and J by 2 bases; unmatched bases: 3. The CDR3 has 14 residues. CDR1 is MNHNY and CDR2 is SVGAGI in the germline V gene (reference sequence). The CDR3 DNA follows: TGTGCCAGCGAGCGGGGGGGCCCCTACAATGAGCAGTTCTTC. Its protein product is CASERGGPYNEQFF.

The V gene is TRBV4-1, the J gene TRBJ1-5; D unclear. Germline V gene sequence: CDR1 MGHRA, CDR2 YSYEKL. This CDR3 comprises 17 residues. V was cut by 0 bases and J by 1 base, with 13 bases left in between. CDR3 in amino acids: CASSQDWAVRSNQPQHF. Written as DNA, the CDR3 is TGCGCCAGCAGCCAAGATTGGGCAGTAAGGAGCAATCAGCCCCAGCATTTT.

In its sample, this clone ranks as medium-sized (0.01 to 0.1%). The chain carries TRBV7-2 and TRBJ1-1; 7 nucleotides agree with TRBD1. V lost 5 bases and J lost 1; bases outside the gene matches: 7. Germline V gene sequence: CDR1 SGHTA, CDR2 FQGNSA. The CDR3 contains 15 residues. CDR3 sequence (DNA): TGTGCCAGCAGCCTTTCGCAGGGGGGGAACACTGAAGCTTTCTTT. Translating it yields CASSLSQGGNTEAFF.

The chain combines TRBV28 with TRBJ2-5; TRBD2 matches at 7 bases. The CDR3 is 11 amino acids. CDR1 and CDR2 from the germline V gene are MDHEN and SYDVKM. The junction had 2 bases not matched to a gene; V was cut back by 10 bases and J by 3 bases. Here the CDR3 DNA reads TGTGCCACCAGCGGGGAAGAGACCCAGTACTTC. Translated, it gives CATSGEETQYF.

The chain joins TRBV2 to TRBJ1-4; TRBD1 might be the D (5 bases). Trimming pared 8 bases from V and 2 bases from J, leaving 12 bases between. CDR3 size: 14 residues. Germline CDR1 and CDR2: SNHLY and FYNNEI. CDR3 coding DNA: TGTGCCAGCGGACTAGGGGCTACTAATGAAAAACTGTTTTTT. It specifies CASGLGATNEKLFF.

V and J are TRBV19 and TRBJ1-2, with 8 bases that match TRBD1. The germline V gene has CDR1 LNHDA and CDR2 SQIVND (reference sequence). This CDR3 is 14 amino acids long. The V and J ends lost 5 bases and 4 bases, in that order; junction bases with no gene match: 6. CDR3 loop: CASSLQGVGYGYTF. CDR3 DNA sequence: TGTGCCAGTAGTCTACAGGGGGTGGGCTATGGCTACACCTTC.

V and J are TRBV27 and TRBJ2-5; TRBD1 might be the D (5 bases). Deletions cut 7 bases from V and 2 bases from J, with 20 bases between. The germline gives CDR1 MNHEY, CDR2 SMNVEV (reference sequence). The CDR3 extends over 16 amino acids. In DNA form, the CDR3 reads TGTGCCAGCAAAAGGTTCGGACAAACTTATCAAGAGACCCAGTACTTC. This encodes CASKRFGQTYQETQYF.

This clone was observed once. The chain uses TRBV19 and TRBJ1-2; possible D gene TRBD1, 5 bases. V dropped 2 bases and J dropped 6 bases, with 16 bases sitting between them. Germline-derived CDR1 and CDR2 are LNHDA and SQIVND (reference sequence). The CDR3 spans 15 residues. The CDR3 DNA reads TGTGCCAGTAGTATAACCGGGTCACAAGGGGATGGCTACACCTTC. It is translated as CASSITGSQGDGYTF.

This chain links TRBV18 with TRBJ2-2; 10 positions match TRBD2. Germline V gene lookup returns CDR1 KGHSH and CDR2 LQKENI. V lost 0 bases to trimming and J lost 1 base; unmatched junction nucleotides: 2. The length of the CDR3 is 17 residues. CDR3 DNA sequence: TGTGCCAGCTCACCACCCTTAGCGGGGGGGAACACCGGGGAGCTGTTTTTT. Its translation is CASSPPLAGGNTGELFF.

The chain is built from TRBV7-2 and TRBJ1-2; possibly TRBD1 for D (5 bases). Germline-derived CDR1 and CDR2 are SGHTA and FQGNSA. CDR3 size: 14 residues. Between the trimmed V and J ends, which lost 5 bases and 6 bases, there was a span of 16 bases. The CDR3 reads CASSRAGGRDGYTF. DNA of the CDR3: TGTGCCAGCAGCCGAGCCGGGGGGAGAGATGGCTACACCTTC. Filled out from reference TRBV7-2 and TRBJ1-2, the complete variable domain reads GAGVSQSPSNKVTEKGKDVELRCDPISGHTALYWYRQSLGQGLEFLIYFQGNSAPDKSGLPSDRFSAERTGGSVSTLTIQRTQQEDSAVYLCASSRAGGRDGYTFGSGTRLTVV.

The genes are TRBV5-1 and TRBJ2-5; D is unresolved. Trimming removed 0 bases from V and 5 bases from J, with 5 bases in between. CDR1 and CDR2 from the germline V gene are SGHRS and YFSETQ. The CDR3 is 12 amino acids. The CDR3 sequence is CASSLASETQYF. The CDR3 nucleotides read TGCGCCAGCAGCTTGGCCAGTGAGACCCAGTACTTC.

The chain carries TRBV2 and TRBJ1-2; maybe TRBD1 (5 bases). Germline-derived CDR1 and CDR2 are SNHLY and FYNNEI. V was cut by 4 bases and J by 4 bases, with 13 bases left in between. The CDR3 is 14 amino acids. CDR3 residues: CASSVGGIGYGYTF. The CDR3 DNA is TGTGCCAGCAGTGTCGGGGGTATCGGCTATGGCTACACCTTC.

This clone occurred a few times. The chain employs TRBV4-3 and TRBJ2-7; a weak D match, TRBD1 (5 bases). The V end lost 3 bases, the J end lost 2 bases, and 23 bases lay between the germline ends. The CDR3 loop spans 18 amino acids. Germline CDR1 reads LGHNA; CDR2 reads YSLEER. This CDR3 reads CASSQGSRDSLGAYEQYF. CDR3 in DNA: TGCGCCAGCAGCCAGGGATCCAGGGATTCCCTTGGCGCCTACGAGCAGTACTTC.

This clone was picked up one time. The chain couples TRBV6-1 to TRBJ1-1; the match to TRBD1 covers 7 bases. The CDR3 has 13 residues. The V and J ends lost 4 bases and 4 bases, in that order; junction bases with no gene match: 3. CDR1 and CDR2 (germline): MNHNS, SASEGT. DNA for the CDR3: TGTGCCAGCAGTGCACAGGGGACCACTGAAGCTTTCTTT. This codes for CASSAQGTTEAFF.